In its sample, the clone carrying this TCR delta chain was seen a few times. What it binds is not known. The data derive from a study of Vδ1+ human thymocytes. Broader study findings: Despite high sort purity, roughly 21% of thymic T cell receptor delta sequences were Vdelta2. Thymic TRG and TRD repertoires appeared highly polyclonal.

The CDR3 sequence is 22 residues long. Trimming cost V 0 bases and J 3 bases; bases outside gene matches: 19. CDR1 and CDR2 from the germline V gene are TSWWSYY and QGS. Thymocytes were sorted as CD3+ TCRVdelta1+ TCRVdelta2- after alphabeta T cell depletion. Sorted Vdelta1+ thymocytes were about 96% to 99.6% pure. RNA was extracted from the cells and then reverse transcribed. CDR3 amplicons came from multiplex PCR with pooled V-gene forward and constant-region reverse primers. TCRdb reran clone calling via CATT on the multiplex PCR reads. Here the sample spans just under 55,000 delta-chain clones, roughly 15% being singletons.

The source of this sequence is a boy under three years old who had congenital heart surgery. The chain employs TRDV1 and TRDJ1; 13 nucleotides align to TRDD3. The sequenced material came from Vdelta1+ gamma-delta thymocytes from the thymus. Subset denoted: FACS-sorted CD3+ TCRalphabeta- TCRVdelta1+ TCRVdelta2- thymocytes. The CDR3 nucleotides are TGTGCTCTTGGGGAACTAACCTCCTCACTGGGGGATACGATCGGGTTCGCCGATAAACTCATCTTT. Amino acid sequence: CALGELTSSLGDTIGFADKLIF.